The sequence of this T cell receptor (beta chain) was determined in a study of T-cell memory formation after mild COVID-19. Notes on the study in general: Some SARS-CoV-2-responding clones were already detected in memory before infection.

Trimming stripped 7 bases from V and 2 bases from J, with 11 bases between. Germline values: CDR1 SGHTA, CDR2 FQGNSA. The length of the CDR3 is 13 residues. Libraries for TCRalpha and TCRbeta carried sample barcodes and unique molecular identifiers via 5'RACE. TCRdb passed the 5' RACE reads through MiXCR, listing each CDR3 protein once. The table lists over 450,000 distinct CDR3 sequences, over 20% of them singletons, with around an eighth in the top ten. This clonotype was seen once. Its antigen is not known. The chain couples TRBV7-2 to TRBJ1-1; D is unclear. The sequenced sample was PBMCs or a T cell subset sorted from them (not recorded which). This sequence originates from an adult woman who had mild COVID-19 (a few samples of this study predate the infection). Cell type and time point are not known. CDR3 protein: CASTKPLNTEAFF. DNA of the CDR3: TGTGCCAGCACCAAACCCCTCAACACTGAAGCTTTCTTT.